The 30 T cell receptor beta chains reported below all come from one sample, sequenced in a study of shared clonotypes between healthy human individuals. The protocol was immunoSEQ multiplex PCR, while the TCRdb copy is restricted to in-frame clones and leaves out a portion. The sample comprises 300,000 to 400,000 clones, 73% of which are singletons, and more than 9% rests with the top ten. The material sequenced was memory CD4+ T cells sorted from blood. Noted subset: CD45RA-negative fraction. These receptors were obtained from a man between 25 and 39 years old in good health.

This clone turned up a few times. The chain is built from TRBV6-6 and TRBJ2-7, with D possibly being TRBD1 or TRBD2 (5 bases each). CDR3 length: 13 residues. Trimming removed 6 bases at V and 2 bases at J, with 11 bases between. Germline V gene lookup returns CDR1 MNHNY and CDR2 SVGAGI (reference sequence). The CDR3 bases are TGTGCCAGCAGACGGGACGGTACCTACGAGCAGTACTTC. Amino acid sequence: CASRRDGTYEQYF.

V is TRBV10-3 and J is TRBJ2-5, with D uncertain. The V gene lost 3 bases and the J gene lost 9 bases, with 17 bases spanning the gap. Germline V gene data show CDR1 as ENHRY and CDR2 as SYGVKD. The CDR3 is 14 amino acids. CDR3 sequence reads: CAISDNYLSWAQYF. The DNA of the CDR3 is TGTGCCATCAGTGATAATTATTTGAGTTGGGCCCAGTACTTC.

The chain recombines TRBV15 with TRBJ1-5; 7 bases line up with TRBD1. This CDR3 comprises 16 residues. The junction had 4 bases not matched to a gene; V was cut back by 1 base and J by 1 base. Germline loops: CDR1 LNHNV, CDR2 YYDKDF (reference sequence). In DNA form, the CDR3 reads TGTGCCACCAGCAGAGGGGACAGCTCCAGCAATCAGCCCCAGCATTTT. Protein sequence: CATSRGDSSSNQPQHF.

CDR3 in DNA: TGCAGCGTTGAAGATGGGGCGGGGACAGATACGCAGTATTTT. It is translated as CSVEDGAGTDTQYF. The chain combines TRBV29-1 with TRBJ2-3, with a possible D match to TRBD2 (6 bases). Between the trimmed V and J ends, which lost 0 bases and 3 bases, there was a span of 10 bases. The CDR3 runs 14 residues. Per the germline V gene, CDR1 is SQVTM and CDR2 is ANQGSEA.

V gene TRBV2 combines with J gene TRBJ2-2, with D possibly being TRBD1 or TRBD2 (5 bases each). Trimming stripped 6 bases from V and 0 bases from J, with 17 bases between. CDR3 length: 17 amino acids. The germline CDR1 and CDR2 sequences are SNHLY and FYNNEI. The CDR3 region is CASRAATGTSNTGELFF. The CDR3 nucleotides read TGTGCCAGCAGAGCTGCCACCGGGACCTCGAACACCGGGGAGCTGTTTTTT.

The V and J genes are TRBV9 and TRBJ2-1; TRBD2 matches at 11 bases. The CDR3 length is 16 residues. The V and J ends lost 3 bases and 7 bases, in that order; junction bases with no gene match: 9. Germline assignment: CDR1 SGDLS and CDR2 YYNGEE. CDR3 protein: CASSAGLAELRNEQFF. The CDR3 bases are TGTGCCAGCAGCGCGGGACTAGCGGAGCTGAGGAATGAGCAGTTCTTC.

J is TRBJ2-3 and V is TRBV5-1; D is undetermined. CDR1 and CDR2 from the germline V gene are SGHRS and YFSETQ. Trimming pared 3 bases from V and 2 bases from J, leaving 13 bases between. This CDR3 spans 15 amino acids. CDR3 residues: CASSSFSRATDTQYF. Here the CDR3 DNA reads TGCGCCAGCAGCTCCTTTTCCCGGGCCACAGATACGCAGTATTTT.

The table lists this clone with a few counts. The chain uses TRBV2 and TRBJ2-1, with D possibly matching TRBD1 (6 bases). Germline V gene lookup returns CDR1 SNHLY and CDR2 FYNNEI. V lost 7 bases and J lost 4, with 8 bases in between. CDR3 length: 12 amino acids. CDR3 nucleotides: TGTGCCAGCACCACAGGGTACAATGAGCAGTTCTTC. Its protein is CASTTGYNEQFF. Full variable domain (rest looked up from reference TRBV2 and TRBJ2-1): EPEVTQTPSHQVTQMGQEVILRCVPISNHLYFYWYRQILGQKVEFLVSFYNNEISEKSEIFDDQFSVERPDGSNFTLKIRSTKLEDSAMYFCASTTGYNEQFFGPGTRLTVL.

The V call is TRBV27, the J call TRBJ2-2; 10 positions match TRBD2. This CDR3 contains 16 residues. The germline V gene has CDR1 MNHEY and CDR2 SMNVEV (reference sequence). Trimming took 7 bases from V and 0 from J; bases not matched to a gene: 5. The CDR3 sequence: CASTGLAVSNTGELFF. CDR3 DNA sequence: TGTGCCAGCACAGGACTAGCGGTCTCGAACACCGGGGAGCTGTTTTTT.

As to this clone: The sample has other DNA sequences that encode this CDR3 too. The V gene is TRBV19, the J gene TRBJ2-6; TRBD2 is a possible D gene (6 bases). Per germline, CDR1 LNHDA and CDR2 SQIVND (reference sequence). CDR3 length: 13 amino acids. The V end was cut by 9 bases, the J end by 1 base, with 7 bases between. The CDR3 sequence: CASRGSGANVLTF. CDR3 bases: TGTGCCAGCCGGGGGTCTGGGGCCAACGTCCTGACTTTC. Looking up the rest from reference TRBV19 and TRBJ2-6 gives the full variable domain: DGGITQSPKYLFRKEGQNVTLSCEQNLNHDAMYWYRQDPGQGLRLIYYSQIVNDFQKGDIAEGYSVSREKKESFPLTVTSAQKNPTAFYLCASRGSGANVLTFGAGSRLTVL.

CDR3 sequence (DNA): TGTGCCAGCAGACATAGGGCAGGCGGGAGGGGGAACTATGGCTACACCTTC. Amino acids: CASRHRAGGRGNYGYTF. The chain is built from TRBV27 and TRBJ1-2, with a tentative D call TRBD1 (6 bases). The CDR3 covers 17 residues. Trimming took 6 bases from V and 2 from J, leaving 22 bases between them. The germline gives CDR1 MNHEY, CDR2 SMNVEV (reference sequence).

This clone was seen once. The chain links TRBV14 to TRBJ2-3; perhaps TRBD2 as D (5 bases). This CDR3 has 14 residues. Germline-derived CDR1 and CDR2 are SGHDN and FVKESK. V lost 6 bases, J lost 2 bases, and 12 bases lay in between. The CDR3 here is CASRGGLPTDTQYF. The CDR3 DNA reads TGTGCCAGCAGAGGCGGGCTGCCCACAGATACGCAGTATTTT.

J is TRBJ2-3 and V is TRBV7-9, with D unclear. Trimming stripped 4 bases from V and 4 bases from J, with 15 bases between. The germline gives CDR1 SEHNR, CDR2 FQNEAQ (reference sequence). There are 15 residues in the CDR3. CDR3 coding DNA: TGTGCCAGCAGCTCGGGTGAGGTGTGGTCAGATACGCAGTATTTT. It specifies CASSSGEVWSDTQYF.

In its sample, this clone was seen once. The genes are TRBV10-3 and TRBJ1-2; D uncertain. The CDR3 covers 14 residues. Per the germline V gene, CDR1 is ENHRY and CDR2 is SYGVKD. V dropped 3 bases and J dropped 2 bases, with 10 bases sitting between them. The CDR3 DNA reads TGTGCCATCAGTGATAACGAAAAGAACTATGGCTACACCTTC. Translation gives CAISDNEKNYGYTF.

The V and J genes are TRBV5-1 and TRBJ2-1; 7 bases are a match to TRBD1. V was clipped by 2 bases and J by 4 bases; unmatched bases: 6. The CDR3 consists of 15 residues. Germline V gives CDR1 SGHRS, CDR2 YFSETQ. In nucleotides, the CDR3 is TGCGCCAGCAGCTTAACAGGGGCCGTGTACAATGAGCAGTTCTTC. It translates to CASSLTGAVYNEQFF.

Only a few counts were recorded for this clone. This rearrangement joins TRBV21-1 to TRBJ2-7; the table calls TRBD1, which could not be checked here. TRBV21-1 is marked as a pseudogene. The CDR3 is 15 amino acids. Here the CDR3 reads CASSNWQNLSYEQYF. CDR3 bases: TGTGCCAGCAGCAATTGGCAAAACCTCTCCTACGAGCAGTACTTC.

J is TRBJ2-7 and V is TRBV18, with D maybe TRBD1 (6 bases). Germline V gene data show CDR1 as KGHSH and CDR2 as LQKENI. Trimming removed 3 bases at V and 2 bases at J, with 14 bases between. The length of the CDR3 is 15 residues. The CDR3 region is CASSPRDNGAYEQYF. DNA of the CDR3: TGTGCCAGCTCACCCCGGGACAATGGCGCCTACGAGCAGTACTTC.

The chain couples TRBV9 to TRBJ2-7, with a tentative D call TRBD1 (6 bases). V lost 4 bases, J lost 0 bases, and 11 bases lay in between. This CDR3 is 14 amino acids long. Germline CDR1 and CDR2: SGDLS and YYNGEE. As DNA, the CDR3 is TGTGCCAGCAGCCCCGGACAGTTCTCCTACGAGCAGTACTTC. This gives the protein CASSPGQFSYEQYF.

The chain links TRBV29-1 to TRBJ2-1; the match to TRBD2 covers 8 bases. Germline V gene data show CDR1 as SQVTM and CDR2 as ANQGSEA. V trimming: 5 bases; J trimming: 3 bases; junction bases outside the gene matches: 6. CDR3 length: 14 residues. CDR3 DNA: TGCAGCGTTTCCGGGGGGGGCGACTACAATGAGCAGTTCTTC. Translated: CSVSGGGDYNEQFF.

The chain has TRBV2 and TRBJ1-2; 7 nucleotides line up with TRBD1. The CDR3 is 15 amino acids. Per germline, CDR1 SNHLY and CDR2 FYNNEI. With 7 bases clipped from V and 0 bases from J, the junction kept 8 bases outside the gene matches. The CDR3 nucleotides are TGTGCCAGCACCCCCGGGGGGACAGCTAACTATGGCTACACCTTC. This translates into CASTPGGTANYGYTF.

The chain uses TRBV4-2 and TRBJ2-7; 11 positions agree with TRBD2. This CDR3 region has 18 residues. From germline, CDR1 is LGHNA and CDR2 YNFKEQ. The V and J ends lost 0 bases and 6 bases, in that order; junction bases with no gene match: 13. The CDR3: CASSQEKAATSGMSEQYF. As DNA, the CDR3 is TGTGCCAGCAGCCAAGAAAAAGCCGCGACTAGCGGGATGTCCGAGCAGTACTTC.

The chain couples TRBV11-2 to TRBJ1-5, with D hard to call. CDR1 is SGHAT, CDR2 FQNNGV, per germline. V dropped 1 base and J dropped 7 bases, with 8 bases sitting between them. The CDR3 length is 13 residues. The CDR3 DNA reads as TGTGCCAGCAGCTTAGCCCCGAGGCAGCCCCAGCATTTT. Translated: CASSLAPRQPQHF.

V and J are TRBV28 and TRBJ2-7; no reliable D call. The CDR3 runs to 14 residues. In germline, CDR1 is MDHEN, CDR2 SYDVKM. The ends were cut back, 2 bases at V and 0 bases at J, with 8 bases in the middle. Here the CDR3 reads CASSLGWNSYEQYF. The CDR3 DNA follows: TGTGCCAGCAGTTTAGGGTGGAACTCCTACGAGCAGTACTTC.

V gene TRBV10-1 combines with J gene TRBJ2-1, with 9 bases fitting TRBD2. The CDR3 is made up of 20 amino acids. Trimming took 7 bases from V and 5 from J; bases not matched to a gene: 24. In germline, CDR1 is WNHNN, CDR2 SYGVQD (reference sequence). This CDR3 is CASNFAPAGGPSLHHNEQFF. CDR3 nucleotides: TGCGCCAGCAACTTCGCACCGGCGGGAGGGCCGAGTTTACACCACAATGAGCAGTTCTTC.

A single count supports this clone. The chain employs TRBV14 and TRBJ1-1; 7 nucleotides align to TRBD1. Germline CDR1 SGHDN, CDR2 FVKESK. Trimming took 8 bases from V and 11 from J; bases not matched to a gene: 17. The CDR3 has 14 amino acids. This chain's CDR3 is CASRPGGAWVGAFF. Here the CDR3 DNA reads TGTGCCAGCCGCCCAGGGGGGGCTTGGGTGGGGGCTTTCTTT.

The chain links TRBV7-9 to TRBJ1-1, with D tentatively TRBD1 (5 bases). In germline, CDR1 is SEHNR, CDR2 FQNEAQ (reference sequence). The V gene lost 2 bases and the J gene lost 5 bases, with 15 bases spanning the gap. CDR3 length: 15 residues. CDR3 nucleotide sequence: TGTGCCAGCAGCTTAACTGGAGGGGCGGGAACTGAAGCTTTCTTT. Its protein product is CASSLTGGAGTEAFF.

V is TRBV29-1 and J is TRBJ2-7; tentative D call: TRBD1 (5 bases). The CDR3 runs to 12 residues. The germline gives CDR1 SQVTM, CDR2 ANQGSEA. Trimming took off 6 bases at V and 2 bases at J, with 11 bases between the two ends. The CDR3 DNA reads as TGCAGCGTCCGTCGACAGCCCTACGAGCAGTACTTC. Translation: CSVRRQPYEQYF.

The chain joins TRBV5-1 to TRBJ1-2; maybe TRBD1 (5 bases). The CDR3 covers 15 residues. Trimming removed 0 bases at V and 4 bases at J, with 13 bases between. Germline-derived CDR1 and CDR2 are SGHRS and YFSETQ. CDR3 protein: CASSLDPGIGYGYTF. The CDR3 DNA sequence: TGCGCCAGCAGCTTGGATCCAGGGATTGGCTATGGCTACACCTTC.

This sequence joins TRBV7-9 and TRBJ1-4, with D uncertain. This CDR3 is built from 14 residues. The germline V gene has CDR1 SEHNR and CDR2 FQNEAQ (reference sequence). V was clipped by 0 bases and J by 2 bases, with 4 bases between them. The chain's CDR3 is CASSLAGTNEKLFF. CDR3 nucleotides: TGTGCCAGCAGCTTAGCGGGGACTAATGAAAAACTGTTTTTT. Variable domain in full (rest from reference TRBV7-9 and TRBJ1-4): DTGVSQNPRHKITKRGQNVTFRCDPISEHNRLYWYRQTLGQGPEFLTYFQNEAQLEKSRLLSDRFSAERPKGSFSTLEIQRTEQGDSAMYLCASSLAGTNEKLFFGSGTQLSVL.

This clone has just one count. This sample includes further DNA sequences coding for the same CDR3. The chain links TRBV5-1 to TRBJ2-1, with 8 bases identical to TRBD2. The CDR3 totals 14 residues. Trimming took 0 bases from V and 7 from J; bases not matched to a gene: 3. Germline V lookup: CDR1 SGHRS, CDR2 YFSETQ. This CDR3 reads CASSLVPGGNEQFF. The CDR3 DNA reads TGCGCCAGCAGCTTGGTGCCGGGGGGGAATGAGCAGTTCTTC.